The clone carrying this TCR beta chain was recorded once. The antigen is not known. Sequencing was performed with immunoSEQ multiplex PCR; in TCRdb, only in-frame clones are kept and a portion is missing. The sample has around 59,000 clones, 91% seen once; the top ten hold over 2.5%. Time point specified: baseline, week 1 (first vaccination visit). Treatment specified: pre-vaccination baseline after standard-of-care therapy. This entry comes from a study of a mutant IDH1 vaccine in newly diagnosed glioma. Study in general: The treated group averaged about 44 years old and was roughly 60% male, 37.5% female.

Whole-study findings and limits: Any relationship between pseudoprogression and changes in top peripheral T cell clonotypes seemed absent.

There are 17 residues in the CDR3. V was pared by 2 bases and J by 0 bases, with 16 bases between. Per the germline V gene, CDR1 is SGHVS and CDR2 is FNYEAQ. The receptor's source is a man aged 50-59 years with glioma. Sequencing used PBMCs, obtained from a glioma patient treated with radiotherapy, temozolomide or both. V gene TRBV7-6 combines with J gene TRBJ1-1, with D unresolved. CDR3 amino acids: CASSLFRRPNMNTEAFF. CDR3 nucleotide sequence: TGTGCCAGCAGCTTATTTCGACGACCGAATATGAACACTGAAGCTTTCTTT.